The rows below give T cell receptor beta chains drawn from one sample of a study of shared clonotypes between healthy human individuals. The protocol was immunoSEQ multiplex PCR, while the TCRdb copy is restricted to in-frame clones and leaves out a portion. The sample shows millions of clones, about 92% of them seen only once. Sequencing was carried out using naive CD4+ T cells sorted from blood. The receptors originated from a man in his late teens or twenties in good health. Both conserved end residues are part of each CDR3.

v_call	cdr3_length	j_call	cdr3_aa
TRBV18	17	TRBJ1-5	CASSPTTRGSGNQPQHF
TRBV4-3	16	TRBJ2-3	CASSPTLAPGADTQYF
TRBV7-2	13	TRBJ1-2	CASSEGTYYGYTF
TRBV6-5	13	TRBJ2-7	CASRGLGPYEQYF
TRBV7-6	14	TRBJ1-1	CASSAQAGHYEAFF
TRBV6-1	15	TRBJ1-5	CASRNSGASNQPQHF
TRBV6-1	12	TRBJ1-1	CASSTGQGMAFF
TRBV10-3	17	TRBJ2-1	CAIRKLAGDALYNEQFF
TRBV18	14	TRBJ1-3	CASSPSTAGNTIYF
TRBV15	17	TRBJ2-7	CATSRDRGSRTPYEQYF
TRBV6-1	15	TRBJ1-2	CASSSLAGFNYGYTF
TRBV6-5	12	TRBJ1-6	CASSLGDSPLHF
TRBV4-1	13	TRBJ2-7	CASSQDRWLEQYF
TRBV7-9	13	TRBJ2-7	CASSLAGGYEQYF
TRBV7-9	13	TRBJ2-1	CASSEGQYNEQFF
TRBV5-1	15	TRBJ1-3	CASSLAGAGRNTIYF
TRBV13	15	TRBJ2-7	CASSSSGPTPYEQYF
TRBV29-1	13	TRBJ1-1	CSSFGTSNTEAFF
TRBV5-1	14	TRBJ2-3	CASSLGMSTDTQYF
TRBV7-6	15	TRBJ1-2	CASSLARGPPYGYTF
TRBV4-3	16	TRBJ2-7	CASSQAEGTVPYEQYF
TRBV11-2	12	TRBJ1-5	CASSQSNQPQHF
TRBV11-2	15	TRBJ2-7	CASSLDPSVPYEQYF
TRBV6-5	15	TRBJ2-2	CASSYSQGVTGELFF
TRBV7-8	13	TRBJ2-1	CASSHDVYNEQFF
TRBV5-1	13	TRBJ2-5	CASSLDVLETQYF
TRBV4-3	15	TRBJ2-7	CASSQGWDTSYEQYF
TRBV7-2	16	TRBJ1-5	CASSPRADYSNQPQHF
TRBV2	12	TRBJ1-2	CASSGQNYGYTF
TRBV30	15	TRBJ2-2	CAWSVQWTGIGELFF
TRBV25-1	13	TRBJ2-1	CASRAANYNEQFF
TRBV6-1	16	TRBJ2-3	CASSEIGAGGPDTQYF
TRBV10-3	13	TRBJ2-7	CAIRTGGMSEQYF
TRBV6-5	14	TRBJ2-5	CASSYRVTPETQYF
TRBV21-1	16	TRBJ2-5	CASSKTSGGHQETQYF
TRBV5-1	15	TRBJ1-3	CASSPGQGAGNTIYF
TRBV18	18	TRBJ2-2	CASSPVRLASPNTGELFF
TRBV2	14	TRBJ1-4	CASSPGQSNEKLFF
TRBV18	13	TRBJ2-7	CASSLEMRAEQYF
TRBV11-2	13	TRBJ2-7	CASSLDSAYEQYF
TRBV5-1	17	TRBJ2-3	CASSLDLSGASTDTQYF
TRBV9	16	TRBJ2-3	CASSVDIAGWEDTQYF
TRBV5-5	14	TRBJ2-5	CASREWPLQETQYF
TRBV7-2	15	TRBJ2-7	CASSRPGPSPYEQYF
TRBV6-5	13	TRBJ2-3	CASSYSTSHTQYF
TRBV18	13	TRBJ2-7	CASSPTAGYEQYF
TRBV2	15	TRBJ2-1	CASSETGIISDEQFF
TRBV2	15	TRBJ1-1	CASSESGQGKTEAFF
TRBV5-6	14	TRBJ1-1	CASSFWPMNTEAFF
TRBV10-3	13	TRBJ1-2	CAISDGLNYGYTF
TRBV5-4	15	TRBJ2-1	CASTTDRWDYNEQFF
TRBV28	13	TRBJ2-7	CASSPSGGYEQYF
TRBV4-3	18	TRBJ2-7	CASSQDPYSSSRSYEQYF
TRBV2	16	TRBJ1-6	CASGDPGGFGNSPLHF
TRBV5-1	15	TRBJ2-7	CASSRTEMVSYEQYF